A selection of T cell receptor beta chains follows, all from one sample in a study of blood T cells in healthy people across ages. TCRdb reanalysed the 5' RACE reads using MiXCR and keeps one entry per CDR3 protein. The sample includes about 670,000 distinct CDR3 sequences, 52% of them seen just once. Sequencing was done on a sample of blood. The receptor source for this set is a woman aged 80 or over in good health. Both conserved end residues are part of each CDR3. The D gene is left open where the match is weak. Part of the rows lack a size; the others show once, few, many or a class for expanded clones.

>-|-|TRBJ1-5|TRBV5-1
CASPNQPQHF
TGCGCCAGCCCGAATCAGCCCCAGCATTTT
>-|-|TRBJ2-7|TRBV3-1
CASSQDAAHYEQYF
TGTGCCAGCAGCCAAGATGCGGCACACTACGAGCAGTACTTC
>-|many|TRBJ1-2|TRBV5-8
CASSSARGRSGYTF
TGTGCCAGCAGCAGTGCCCGGGGGCGGAGTGGCTACACCTTC
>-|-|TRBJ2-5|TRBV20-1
CSASGALQETQYF
TGCAGTGCTAGTGGTGCGCTTCAAGAGACCCAGTACTTC
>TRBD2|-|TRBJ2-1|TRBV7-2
CASSLVPVTSGANEQFF
TGTGCCAGCAGCTTAGTCCCGGTGACTAGCGGGGCCAATGAGCAGTTCTTC
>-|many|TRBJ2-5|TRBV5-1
CASTWGGTQYF
TGCGCCAGCACCTGGGGAGGGACCCAGTACTTC
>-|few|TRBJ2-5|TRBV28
CASRAGTWGTQYF
TGTGCCAGCAGGGCCGGGACCTGGGGGACCCAGTACTTC
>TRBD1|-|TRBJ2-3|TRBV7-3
CASSLTVTTGGGDTQYF
TGTGCCAGCAGCTTAACGGTGACGACAGGGGGCGGAGATACGCAGTATTTT
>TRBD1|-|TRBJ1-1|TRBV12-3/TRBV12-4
CASRNRGLGTEAFF
TGTGCCAGCAGGAACAGGGGGCTTGGCACTGAAGCTTTCTTT
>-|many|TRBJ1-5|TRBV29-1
CSVGSYSNQPQHF
TGCAGCGTGGGGAGTTATAGCAATCAGCCCCAGCATTTT
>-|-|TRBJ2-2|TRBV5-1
CASSVQGTSGTGELFF
TGCGCCAGCAGCGTTCAAGGGACTTCAGGCACCGGGGAGCTGTTTTTT
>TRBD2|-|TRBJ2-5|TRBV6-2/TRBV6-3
CASSNHRTSAQETQYF
TGTGCCAGCAGCAACCATAGGACTAGCGCACAAGAGACCCAGTACTTC
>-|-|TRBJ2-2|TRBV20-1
CSALRKGWTGELFF
TGCAGTGCCCTACGGAAGGGGTGGACCGGGGAGCTGTTTTTT
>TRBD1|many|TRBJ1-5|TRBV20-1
CSARDLRTGLLYQPQHF
TGCAGTGCTAGAGATCTCAGGACAGGGCTTCTGTATCAGCCCCAGCATTTT
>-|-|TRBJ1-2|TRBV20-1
CSAPQQGGYGYTF
TGCAGTGCTCCCCAACAGGGCGGCTATGGCTACACCTTC
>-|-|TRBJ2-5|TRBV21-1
CASSKDQQQETQYF
TGTGCCAGCAGCAAAGATCAGCAACAAGAGACCCAGTACTTC
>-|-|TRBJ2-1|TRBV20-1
CSASSSGPLNEQFF
TGCAGTGCTAGCTCCAGCGGGCCTCTCAATGAGCAGTTCTTC
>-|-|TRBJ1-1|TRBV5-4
CASSLDGTNTEAFF
TGTGCCAGCAGCTTGGACGGCACTAACACTGAAGCTTTCTTT
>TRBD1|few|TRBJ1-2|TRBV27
CASRRTGGHYGYTF
TGTGCCAGCAGAAGGACAGGGGGTCACTATGGCTACACCTTC
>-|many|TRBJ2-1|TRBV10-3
CAIRDADPRGQFF
TGTGCCATCCGGGACGCCGACCCTCGAGGGCAGTTCTTC
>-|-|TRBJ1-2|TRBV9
CASGSPLPNYGYTF
TGTGCCAGCGGATCGCCCCTTCCTAACTATGGCTACACCTTC
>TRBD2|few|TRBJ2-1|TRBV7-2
CASSFEGGPHNEQFF
TGTGCCAGCAGCTTCGAGGGAGGGCCCCACAATGAGCAGTTCTTC
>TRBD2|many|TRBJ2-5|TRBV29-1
CSVGGSGRAQTQYF
TGCAGCGTTGGGGGTAGCGGGAGAGCACAGACCCAGTACTTC
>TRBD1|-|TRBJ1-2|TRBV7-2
CASSLDLGTGYGYTF
TGTGCCAGCAGCTTAGATTTAGGGACAGGTTATGGCTACACCTTC
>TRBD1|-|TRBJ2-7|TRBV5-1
CASSQGFRGPSYEQYF
TGCGCCAGCAGCCAAGGATTCAGGGGGCCCTCCTACGAGCAGTACTTC
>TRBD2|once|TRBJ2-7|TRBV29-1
CSARTSYWYEQYF
TGCAGCGCCCGGACTAGCTACTGGTACGAGCAGTACTTC
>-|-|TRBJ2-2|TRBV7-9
CASSLRMGYTGELFF
TGTGCCAGCAGCTTAAGAATGGGGTACACCGGGGAGCTGTTTTTT
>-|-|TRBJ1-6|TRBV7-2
CASSLATVLYNSPLHF
TGTGCCAGCAGCCTGGCCACAGTCCTCTATAATTCACCCCTCCACTTT
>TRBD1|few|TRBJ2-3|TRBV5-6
CASSFEGRRSLGDSDTQYF
TGTGCCAGCAGCTTCGAGGGGCGGCGGTCCCTGGGGGACAGTGATACGCAGTATTTT